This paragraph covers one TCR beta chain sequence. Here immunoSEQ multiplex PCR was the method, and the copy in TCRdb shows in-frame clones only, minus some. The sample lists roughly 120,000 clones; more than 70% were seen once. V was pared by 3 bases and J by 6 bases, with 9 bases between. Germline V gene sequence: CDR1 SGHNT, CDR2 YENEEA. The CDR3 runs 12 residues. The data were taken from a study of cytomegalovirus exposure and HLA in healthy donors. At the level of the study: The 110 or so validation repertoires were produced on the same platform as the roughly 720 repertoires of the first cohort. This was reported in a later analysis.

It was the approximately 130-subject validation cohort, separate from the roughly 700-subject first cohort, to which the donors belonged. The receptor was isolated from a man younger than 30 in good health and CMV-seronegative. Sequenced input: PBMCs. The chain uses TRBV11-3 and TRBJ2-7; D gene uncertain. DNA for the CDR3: TGTGCCAGCAGCTTGGGCACCGCCGAGCAGTACTTC. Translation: CASSLGTAEQYF. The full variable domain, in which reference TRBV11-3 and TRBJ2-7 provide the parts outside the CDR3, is EAGVVQSPRYKIIEKKQPVAFWCNPISGHNTLYWYLQNLGQGPELLIRYENEEAVDDSQLPKDRFSAERLKGVDSTLKIQPAELGDSAVYLCASSLGTAEQYFGPGTRLTVT.